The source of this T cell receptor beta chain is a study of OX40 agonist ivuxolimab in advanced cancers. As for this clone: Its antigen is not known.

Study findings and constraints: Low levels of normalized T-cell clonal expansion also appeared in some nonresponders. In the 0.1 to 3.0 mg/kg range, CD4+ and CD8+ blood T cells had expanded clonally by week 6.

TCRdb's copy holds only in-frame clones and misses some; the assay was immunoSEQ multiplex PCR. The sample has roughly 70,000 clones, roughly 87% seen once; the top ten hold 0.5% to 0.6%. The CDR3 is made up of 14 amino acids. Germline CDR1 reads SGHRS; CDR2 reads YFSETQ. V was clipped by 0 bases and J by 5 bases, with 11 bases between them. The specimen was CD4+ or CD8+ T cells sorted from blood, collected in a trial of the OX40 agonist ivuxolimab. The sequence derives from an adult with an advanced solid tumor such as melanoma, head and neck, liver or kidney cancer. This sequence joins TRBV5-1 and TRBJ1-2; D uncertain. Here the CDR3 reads CASSLALGEYGYTF. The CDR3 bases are TGCGCCAGCAGCTTGGCCTTAGGCGAGTATGGCTACACCTTC.